This note documents a single T cell receptor beta chain sequence. Its antigen remains unknown. The sample originates from a study of cytomegalovirus exposure and HLA in healthy donors. Study in general: Unique TCR beta sequences numbering about 100 million came from around 180 million T cells in an earlier analysis.

Primers: 60 Vbeta forward and 13 Jbeta reverse. Sequencing used immunoSEQ multiplex PCR; TCRdb keeps in-frame clones, though not all of them. The table has around 76,000 clones, approximately 63% seen once. The CDR3 totals 15 residues. Germline V CDR1 and CDR2: SGHRS, YFSETQ. J was trimmed by 5 bases and V by 3 bases; bases with no gene match: 6. Whole-study results and caveats: Several of the most significant clusters appeared linked to common viral pathogens, based on a later analysis. A few CMV-associated chains were confirmed in vitro to be specific for CMV antigens. Analysis performed later showed TCR beta chains linked to HLA being more clonally expanded than equally common others.

The clonotype was recovered from a woman aged 50 to 60 in good health and CMV-seropositive. The sequencing input was PBMCs. This chain joins TRBV5-1 and TRBJ2-7; TRBD2 matches at 12 bases. For the CDR3, the DNA is TGCGCCAGCAGCTCACTAGCGGGAGGAGGCAACGAGCAGTACTTC. This translates into CASSSLAGGGNEQYF.